This T cell receptor (beta chain) is from a study of T cells after yellow fever vaccination. Study-wide results and caveats: A small share of clonotypes appeared in both CD4 and CD8 compartments. It was the secondary response that reached its peak faster, day 5 versus 15, but it was weaker.

Using its own MiXCR run on the 5' RACE reads, TCRdb lists one record per CDR3 protein. The table has 250,000 to 300,000 distinct CDR3 sequences, 8.7% seen once. A few counts support this clonotype. The antigen is unknown. The source material was CD4+ T cells sorted from PBMCs, sampled 5 days after the yellow fever booster vaccination. The receptor's source is a man younger than 30 who received the YFV17D yellow fever vaccine.

The CDR3 loop reads CASSPQGHEQYV. DNA of the CDR3: TGTGCCAGCTCACCACAGGGGCACGAGCAGTACGTC. V is TRBV18 and J is TRBJ2-7, with a tentative D call TRBD1 (5 bases). Germline V CDR1 and CDR2: KGHSH, LQKENI. The CDR3 contains 12 residues. Trimming shortened V by 1 base and J by 5 bases, and 6 bases separated the two germline ends.